This is a list of T cell receptor beta chains from one sample in a study of CD8 T cells in ankylosing spondylitis. TCRdb passed the 5' RACE reads through MiXCR, listing each CDR3 protein once. This sample carries under 300,000 distinct CDR3 sequences, approximately 9% of them seen once, and the ten largest clones take around 6.8%. The sequencing sample was made of blood, either unsorted or a sorted T cell fraction (not recorded which). These receptor sequences come from a male donor with ankylosing spondylitis or in good health (not recorded which). Both conserved end residues are part of each CDR3. The D gene is left open where the match is weak. Rows give clone size only sometimes, using once, few, many, or a class for an expanded clone.

- TRBJ2-7 TRBD2 TRBV11-2 TGTGCCAGCGGGCTAGCGGGACCCCACTACGAGCAGTACTTC CASGLAGPHYEQYF
many TRBJ2-1 TRBD2 TRBV7-2 TGTGCCAGCACCACCTCCCCAGCGGGGGTGGACAATGAGCAGTTCTTC CASTTSPAGVDNEQFF
many TRBJ1-3 - TRBV25-1 TGTGCCAGCACTTCCCCCCGTGCCGCCGGGGGAAACACCATATATTTT CASTSPRAAGGNTIYF
many TRBJ1-1 TRBD1 TRBV12-3/TRBV12-4 TGTGCCAGCAGTTGGCCAGGACAGGGGAACACTGAAGCTTTCTTT CASSWPGQGNTEAFF
many TRBJ2-4 - TRBV20-1 TGCAGTGCTAGAGTGGCAGGGACATTGGACATTCAGTACTTC CSARVAGTLDIQYF
few TRBJ2-5 - TRBV10-3 TGTGCCATCAGTGAGTCACGGGGTACCCAAGAGACCCAGTACTTC CAISESRGTQETQYF
many TRBJ2-1 TRBD2 TRBV7-2 TGTGCCAGCAGCCCTAGCGGGAGTTACTACAATGAGCAGTTCTTC CASSPSGSYYNEQFF
- TRBJ2-1 TRBD2 TRBV12-3/TRBV12-4 TGTGCCAGCAGTATCCCCAATCGACTAGCGGGGTTGGGTTGGGGTGAGCAGTTCTTC CASSIPNRLAGLGWGEQFF
few TRBJ1-5 TRBD1 TRBV12-3/TRBV12-4 TGTGCCAGCACTCGCTGGGGACAGGGGGCAATTAGCAATCAGCCCCAGCATTTT CASTRWGQGAISNQPQHF
many TRBJ1-2 - TRBV24-1 TGTGCCACCAGTGACGACAGGATCAACTATGGCTACACCTTC CATSDDRINYGYTF
many TRBJ2-1 - TRBV7-2 TGTGCCAGTTCGGGACTTGTTGTCAATGAGCAGTTCTTC CASSGLVVNEQFF
many TRBJ2-7 TRBD1 TRBV15 TGTGCCACCAGCAGAGATCATGAGGGGGCTTACGAGCAGTACTTC CATSRDHEGAYEQYF
many TRBJ2-1 - TRBV10-3 TGTGCCATCAGTGCCGCGGGGAGGCACAATGAGCAGTTCTTC CAISAAGRHNEQFF